Listed here are 29 T cell receptor beta chains from one sample, sequenced in a study of OX40 agonist ivuxolimab in advanced cancers. The method was immunoSEQ multiplex PCR; TCRdb's version includes in-frame clones alone and lacks a portion of them. The sample includes around 100,000 clones, around 90% of them seen just once. The sample consisted of CD4+ or CD8+ T cells sorted from blood, taken in a trial of the OX40 agonist ivuxolimab. These receptors came from an adult with an advanced solid tumor such as melanoma, head and neck, liver or kidney cancer.

This rearrangement joins TRBV28 to TRBJ2-7, with D perhaps TRBD2 (6 bases). The CDR3 is 15 amino acids. V lost 2 bases and J 1 base, leaving 12 bases between the germline ends. Germline values: CDR1 MDHEN, CDR2 SYDVKM. The CDR3 is CASSLRGSGSYEQYF. As DNA, the CDR3 is TGTGCCAGCAGTTTACGGGGGAGCGGGTCCTACGAGCAGTACTTC.

This clone showed up just once. V and J are TRBV19 and TRBJ2-7; D remains unclear. This CDR3 contains 13 residues. Germline V gene sequence: CDR1 LNHDA, CDR2 SQIVND (reference sequence). Between the trimmed V and J ends, which lost 4 bases and 4 bases, there was a span of 11 bases. The chain's CDR3 is CASSKHMGYEQYF. The DNA of the CDR3 is TGTGCCAGTAGTAAACACATGGGGTACGAGCAGTACTTC.

This clone was seen only once. The chain is built from TRBV9 and TRBJ2-1; 9 bases match TRBD2. The CDR3 is made up of 15 amino acids. The germline V gene encodes CDR1 SGDLS and CDR2 YYNGEE. J gave up 4 bases and V 3 bases, and 5 bases lay outside the gene matches. CDR3 amino acids: CASSALAGLYNEQFF. The CDR3 DNA sequence: TGTGCCAGCAGCGCTCTAGCGGGACTATACAATGAGCAGTTCTTC.

The chain has TRBV19 and TRBJ1-3, with a possible D match to TRBD1 (6 bases). Germline V gives CDR1 LNHDA, CDR2 SQIVND (reference sequence). CDR3 length: 15 amino acids. V was pared by 7 bases and J by 3 bases, with 16 bases between. CDR3 nucleotide sequence: TGTGCCAGTACCAGCCGGGACATCGTTGGAAACACCATATATTTT. This sequence encodes CASTSRDIVGNTIYF.

The V gene is TRBV7-9, the J gene TRBJ1-1; 7 bases match TRBD1. CDR3 length: 18 amino acids. V lost 5 bases to trimming and J lost 0 bases; unmatched junction nucleotides: 15. The V gene's germline CDR1 is SEHNR and CDR2 FQNEAQ (reference sequence). CDR3 in amino acids: CASSPDRVPLLVNTEAFF. In nucleotides, the CDR3 is TGTGCCAGCAGCCCAGACAGGGTCCCCCTCCTCGTGAACACTGAAGCTTTCTTT.

The gene calls are TRBV10-3 and TRBJ2-2; 8 nucleotides line up with TRBD2. In germline, CDR1 is ENHRY, CDR2 SYGVKD. The CDR3 is 14 residues long. V lost 5 bases to trimming and J lost 9 bases; unmatched junction nucleotides: 8. CDR3 coding DNA: TGTGCCATCAGTCTCCCGGGGGGGGCGCGGGAGCTGTTTTTT. Translation gives CAISLPGGARELFF.

DNA for the CDR3: TGTGCCAGCTCACCCTCGAGCAATCAGCCCCAGCATTTT. Its protein product is CASSPSSNQPQHF. The gene calls are TRBV18 and TRBJ1-5; D unclear. Germline assignment: CDR1 KGHSH and CDR2 LQKENI. This CDR3 region has 13 residues. V lost 3 bases and J lost 1, with 4 bases in between.

The chain is built from TRBV6-6 and TRBJ1-5; D is ambiguous. This CDR3 region has 13 residues. The V end lost 4 bases, the J end lost 0 bases, and 4 bases lay between the germline ends. Per the germline V gene, CDR1 is MNHNY and CDR2 is SVGAGI (reference sequence). The CDR3: CASSSSSNQPQHF. The CDR3 nucleotides read TGTGCCAGCAGTTCGTCTAGCAATCAGCCCCAGCATTTT.

This clone was recorded a few times. The chain uses TRBV7-2 and TRBJ2-7; TRBD2 matches 9 bases. Looked up from germline, CDR1 is SGHTA and CDR2 is FQGNSA. The CDR3 totals 15 residues. After removal of 4 bases from V and 0 bases from J, the junction contained 4 bases not matched to a gene. Here the CDR3 reads CASSWSSGTSYEQYF. Written as DNA, the CDR3 is TGTGCCAGCAGCTGGTCTAGCGGGACCTCCTACGAGCAGTACTTC. Full variable domain (outside the CDR3, taken from reference TRBV7-2 and TRBJ2-7): GAGVSQSPSNKVTEKGKDVELRCDPISGHTALYWYRQSLGQGLEFLIYFQGNSAPDKSGLPSDRFSAERTGGSVSTLTIQRTQQEDSAVYLCASSWSSGTSYEQYFGPGTRLTVT.

The rearrangement links TRBV2 to TRBJ1-3; D gene ambiguous. Germline V lookup: CDR1 SNHLY, CDR2 FYNNEI. The CDR3 has 15 residues. V was shortened by 4 bases and J by 0 bases, with 10 bases between the two germline ends. The CDR3 sequence is CASSAAGSSGNTIYF. The CDR3, as DNA: TGTGCCAGCAGTGCGGCGGGGAGCTCTGGAAACACCATATATTTT. The entire variable domain, with the rest obtained from reference TRBV2 and TRBJ1-3, is as follows: EPEVTQTPSHQVTQMGQEVILRCVPISNHLYFYWYRQILGQKVEFLVSFYNNEISEKSEIFDDQFSVERPDGSNFTLKIRSTKLEDSAMYFCASSAAGSSGNTIYFGEGSWLTVV.

The genes are TRBV7-2 and TRBJ1-2, with 7 nucleotides matching TRBD1. The length of the CDR3 is 14 residues. V shed 2 bases, J shed 4 bases, and the junction held 4 bases outside the gene matches. CDR1 is SGHTA and CDR2 is FQGNSA in the germline V gene. CDR3 bases: TGTGCCAGCAGCTTAAAGACAGGGAGCTATGGCTACACCTTC. This translates into CASSLKTGSYGYTF.

A single count supports this clone. The chain is built from TRBV4-3 and TRBJ2-7, with 8 bases that match TRBD2. CDR3 length: 16 residues. Germline assignment: CDR1 LGHNA and CDR2 YSLEER. J was trimmed by 5 bases and V by 0 bases; bases with no gene match: 9. The chain's CDR3 is CASSQDRRGRHHEQYF. CDR3 nucleotides: TGCGCCAGCAGCCAAGATCGCCGCGGGAGGCACCACGAGCAGTACTTC.

The genes are TRBV4-1 and TRBJ2-3; D remains unclear. Trimming took off 2 bases at V and 6 bases at J, with 12 bases between the two ends. Germline V lookup: CDR1 MGHRA, CDR2 YSYEKL. The CDR3 contains 14 residues. The CDR3 is CASSQTVTADTQYF. In DNA, the CDR3 is TGCGCCAGCAGCCAAACTGTGACCGCGGATACGCAGTATTTT.

The V gene is TRBV10-2, the J gene TRBJ2-2; TRBD2 matches at 7 bases. This CDR3 is built from 17 residues. V trimming: 4 bases; J trimming: 0 bases; junction bases outside the gene matches: 8. Germline CDR1 is WSHSY and CDR2 is SAAADI. The CDR3 region is CASSGRRAGTNTGELFF. CDR3 DNA sequence: TGCGCCAGCAGTGGGCGGAGAGCGGGGACGAACACCGGGGAGCTGTTTTTT.

The rearrangement links TRBV6-5 to TRBJ2-7, with a weak D call TRBD2 (5 bases). Germline-derived CDR1 and CDR2 are MNHEY and SVGAGI. CDR3 size: 11 residues. V lost 7 bases to trimming and J lost 7 bases, with 11 bases between them. In DNA form, the CDR3 reads TGTGCCAGCAACAACCGGGAAGAGCAGTACTTC. Protein: CASNNREEQYF.

This chain uses TRBV7-2 with TRBJ2-5; TRBD1 might be the D (5 bases). CDR3 size: 13 residues. Germline loops: CDR1 SGHTA, CDR2 FQGNSA. Trimming removed 4 bases at V and 1 base at J, with 7 bases between. The CDR3 DNA reads TGTGCCAGCAGCTGGACAACCCAAGAGACCCAGTACTTC. Encoded protein: CASSWTTQETQYF.

V and J are TRBV27 and TRBJ2-7; TRBD2 might be the D (6 bases). This CDR3 is 13 amino acids long. V lost 5 bases and J 7 bases, leaving 15 bases between the germline ends. In germline, CDR1 is MNHEY, CDR2 SMNVEV (reference sequence). CDR3 in amino acids: CASSTRDGLEQYF. CDR3 nucleotide sequence: TGTGCCAGCAGTACGCGGGACGGTCTGGAGCAGTACTTC.

In DNA, the CDR3 is TGTGCCAGCTCATCGGCCTGGGTAGCGGGAGGGCTCGATACGCAGTATTTT. Its protein is CASSSAWVAGGLDTQYF. The chain uses TRBV18 and TRBJ2-3; 11 bases fit TRBD2. The germline V gene has CDR1 KGHSH and CDR2 LQKENI. The CDR3 sequence is 17 residues long. Trimming at V came to 5 bases and at J to 6 bases, leaving 13 bases not matched to a gene.

The gene calls are TRBV7-3 and TRBJ2-2, with TRBD2 matching over 8 bases. J gave up 0 bases and V 8 bases, and 8 bases lay outside the gene matches. The CDR3 spans 16 residues. Germline V lookup: CDR1 SGHTA, CDR2 FQGTGA. CDR3 protein: CASGVSGTANTGELFF. CDR3 nucleotides: TGTGCCAGCGGGGTTAGCGGGACCGCGAACACCGGGGAGCTGTTTTTT.

V and J are TRBV19 and TRBJ2-7; maybe TRBD1 (6 bases). In germline, CDR1 is LNHDA, CDR2 SQIVND (reference sequence). The V end was cut by 5 bases, the J end by 1 base, with 18 bases between. The length of the CDR3 is 16 residues. CDR3 nucleotide sequence: TGTGCCAGTAGTGCCCCCTCAGGGGTAAGGTCCTACGAGCAGTACTTC. Residues: CASSAPSGVRSYEQYF.

The CDR3 DNA reads TGTGCCAGCAGCTTAAACAGGGGGCGGGAGACCCAGTACTTC. This sequence encodes CASSLNRGRETQYF. This chain joins TRBV7-2 and TRBJ2-5, with 9 nucleotides matching TRBD1. Germline V lookup: CDR1 SGHTA, CDR2 FQGNSA. After removal of 2 bases from V and 5 bases from J, the junction contained 3 bases not matched to a gene. This CDR3 has 14 residues.

CDR3 nucleotides: TGTGCCAGCAGCTTGTCGGGAGGTCAGGGCAATGAGCAGTTCTTC. Its translation is CASSLSGGQGNEQFF. The chain carries TRBV7-3 and TRBJ2-1; 7 bases fit TRBD2. Looked up from germline, CDR1 is SGHTA and CDR2 is FQGTGA. After removal of 3 bases from V and 6 bases from J, the junction contained 8 bases not matched to a gene. There are 15 residues in the CDR3.

On this clone itself: Other DNA variants within this sample encode the same CDR3. V and J are TRBV11-3 and TRBJ2-5, with D unclear. Deletions cut 1 base from V and 2 bases from J, with 8 bases between. The CDR3 totals 14 residues. Germline CDR1 is SGHNT and CDR2 is YENEEA. CDR3 sequence: CASSLGGDQETQYF. The CDR3 DNA follows: TGTGCCAGCAGCTTAGGCGGTGATCAAGAGACCCAGTACTTC.

This chain joins TRBV5-1 and TRBJ2-4; 7 bases match TRBD2. Per the germline V gene, CDR1 is SGHRS and CDR2 is YFSETQ. The CDR3 runs 14 residues. The V segment lost 0 bases and the J segment 9 bases; nucleotides outside the gene matches: 6. The CDR3 bases are TGCGCCAGCAGCTTGGAGGTTGGGGAGGGCATTCAGTACTTC. Encoded protein: CASSLEVGEGIQYF.

This clone was counted a single time. The chain links TRBV6-6 to TRBJ1-6; TRBD1 matches 11 bases. This CDR3 is built from 16 residues. The trim removed 7 bases at V and 11 bases at J, leaving 13 bases unmatched. The germline V gene has CDR1 MNHNY and CDR2 SVGAGI (reference sequence). CDR3 region: CASTILRDRGKAPLHF. For the CDR3, the DNA is TGTGCCAGCACCATCCTTCGGGACAGGGGGAAAGCACCCCTCCACTTT.

The chain has TRBV5-1 and TRBJ2-1, with 9 bases aligning to TRBD1. The germline CDR1 and CDR2 sequences are SGHRS and YFSETQ. The CDR3 is made up of 18 amino acids. V trimming: 1 base; J trimming: 9 bases; junction bases outside the gene matches: 17. The DNA for the CDR3 is TGCGCCAGCAGCTTGCAGGGACAGGGTAGCGTAGCCAGGAGTGAGCAGTTCTTC. Translated, it gives CASSLQGQGSVARSEQFF.

This rearrangement joins TRBV13 to TRBJ2-2, with D tentatively TRBD2 (6 bases). The CDR3 runs 15 residues. Trimming shortened V by 6 bases and J by 2 bases, and 13 bases separated the two germline ends. Germline-derived CDR1 and CDR2 are PRHDT and FYEKMQ (reference sequence). The CDR3: CASRIGLTNTGELFF. As DNA, the CDR3 is TGTGCCAGCAGGATTGGACTAACAAACACCGGGGAGCTGTTTTTT.

This clone showed up just once. The chain employs TRBV9 and TRBJ2-1, with D perhaps TRBD2 (6 bases). Trimming took off 4 bases at V and 8 bases at J, with 19 bases between the two ends. The CDR3 covers 15 residues. Germline CDR1 and CDR2: SGDLS and YYNGEE. The CDR3 DNA reads TGTGCCAGCAGCCCGACCTCGCGGGACGGCTATGAGCAGTTCTTC. The encoded protein is CASSPTSRDGYEQFF.

J is TRBJ2-7 and V is TRBV28; the D is unclear. Looked up from germline, CDR1 is MDHEN and CDR2 is SYDVKM. CDR3 length: 11 residues. Trimming stripped 6 bases from V and 3 bases from J, with 6 bases between. The CDR3 nucleotides are TGTGCCAGCAGGGATAACTACGAGCAGTACTTC. This sequence encodes CASRDNYEQYF. The entire variable domain, with the rest obtained from reference TRBV28 and TRBJ2-7, is as follows: DVKVTQSSRYLVKRTGEKVFLECVQDMDHENMFWYRQDPGLGLRLIYFSYDVKMKEKGDIPEGYSVSREKKERFSLILESASTNQTSMYLCASRDNYEQYFGPGTRLTVT.